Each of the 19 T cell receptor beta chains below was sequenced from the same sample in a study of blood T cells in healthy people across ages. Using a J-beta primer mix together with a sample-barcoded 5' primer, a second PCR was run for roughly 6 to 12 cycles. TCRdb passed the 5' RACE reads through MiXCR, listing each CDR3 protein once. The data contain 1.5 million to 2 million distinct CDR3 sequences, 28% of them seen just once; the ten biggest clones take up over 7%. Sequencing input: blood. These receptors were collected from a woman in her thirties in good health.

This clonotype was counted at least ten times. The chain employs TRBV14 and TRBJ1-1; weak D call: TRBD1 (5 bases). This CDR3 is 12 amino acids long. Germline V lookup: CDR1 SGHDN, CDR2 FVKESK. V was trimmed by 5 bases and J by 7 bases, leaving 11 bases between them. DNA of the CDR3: TGTGCCAGCAGCACGGGACGGAGTGAAGCTTTCTTT. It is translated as CASSTGRSEAFF.

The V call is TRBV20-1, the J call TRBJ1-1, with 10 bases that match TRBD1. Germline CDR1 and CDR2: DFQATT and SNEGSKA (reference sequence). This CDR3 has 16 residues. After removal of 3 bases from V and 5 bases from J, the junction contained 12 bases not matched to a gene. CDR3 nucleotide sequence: TGCAGTGCTAGTCCGGACAGGGGGGGGATGAGGACTGAAGCTTTCTTT. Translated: CSASPDRGGMRTEAFF.

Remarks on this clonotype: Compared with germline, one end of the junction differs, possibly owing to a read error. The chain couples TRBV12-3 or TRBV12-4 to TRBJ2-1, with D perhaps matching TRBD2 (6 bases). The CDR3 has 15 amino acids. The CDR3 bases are TGTACCAGCAGTTTAATCCGGGGGTCCTACAATGAGCAGTTCTTC. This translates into CTSSLIRGSYNEQFF.

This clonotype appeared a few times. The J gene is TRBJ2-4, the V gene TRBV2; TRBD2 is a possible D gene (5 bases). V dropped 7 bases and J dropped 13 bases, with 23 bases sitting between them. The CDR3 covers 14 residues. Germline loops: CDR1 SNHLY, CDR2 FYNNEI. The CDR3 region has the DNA TGTGCCAGCACCATCCCTTCCTTGGACCGAGGGCAGTACTTC. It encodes CASTIPSLDRGQYF.

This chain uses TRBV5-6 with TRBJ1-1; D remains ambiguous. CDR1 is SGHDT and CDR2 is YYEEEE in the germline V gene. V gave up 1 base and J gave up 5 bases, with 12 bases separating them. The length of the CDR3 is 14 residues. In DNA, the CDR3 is TGTGCCAGCAGCTTGAGGCGGCTTAGGACTGAAGCTTTCTTT. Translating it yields CASSLRRLRTEAFF.

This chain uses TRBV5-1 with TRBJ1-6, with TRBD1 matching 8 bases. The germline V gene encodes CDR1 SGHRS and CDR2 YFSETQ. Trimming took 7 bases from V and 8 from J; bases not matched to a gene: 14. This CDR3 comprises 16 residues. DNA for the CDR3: TGCGCCAGCGGCGGGTCTTCAGGGGGCTGGGATTCACCCCTCCACTTT. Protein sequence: CASGGSSGGWDSPLHF.

This CDR3 is CASSLGAGTSGETQYF. The CDR3 DNA reads as TGTGCCAGCAGCTTGGGAGCCGGGACTAGCGGGGAGACCCAGTACTTC. The V call is TRBV7-7, the J call TRBJ2-5; 12 nucleotides line up with TRBD2. The junction had 7 bases not matched to a gene; V was cut back by 3 bases and J by 5 bases. Germline assignment: CDR1 SSHAT and CDR2 FNYEAQ (reference sequence). The CDR3 covers 16 residues.

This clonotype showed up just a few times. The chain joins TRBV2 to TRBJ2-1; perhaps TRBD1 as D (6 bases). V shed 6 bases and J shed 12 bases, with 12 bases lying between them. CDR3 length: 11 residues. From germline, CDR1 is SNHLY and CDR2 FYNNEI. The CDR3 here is CASSLQGAQFF. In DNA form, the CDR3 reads TGTGCCAGCAGCCTACAGGGAGCGCAGTTCTTC.

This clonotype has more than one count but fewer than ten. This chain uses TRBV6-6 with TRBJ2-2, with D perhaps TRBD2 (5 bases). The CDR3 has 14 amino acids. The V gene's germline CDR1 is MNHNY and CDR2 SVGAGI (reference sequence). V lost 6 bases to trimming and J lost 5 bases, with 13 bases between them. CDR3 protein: CASRGDVVTGELFF. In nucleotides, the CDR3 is TGTGCCAGCAGGGGAGACGTGGTAACCGGGGAGCTGTTTTTT.

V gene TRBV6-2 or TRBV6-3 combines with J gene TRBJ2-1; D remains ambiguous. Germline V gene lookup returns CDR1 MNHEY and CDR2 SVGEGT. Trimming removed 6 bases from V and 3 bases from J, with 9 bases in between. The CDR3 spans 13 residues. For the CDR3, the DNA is TGTGCCAGCAGAGTGGACCTCTACAATGAGCAGTTCTTC. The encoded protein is CASRVDLYNEQFF.

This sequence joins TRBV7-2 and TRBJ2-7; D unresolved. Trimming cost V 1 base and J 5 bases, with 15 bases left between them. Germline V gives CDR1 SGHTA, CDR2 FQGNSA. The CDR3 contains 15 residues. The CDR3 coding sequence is TGTGCCAGCAGCTTAGTTGTGGTAAGCAACCACGAGCAGTACTTC. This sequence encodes CASSLVVVSNHEQYF.

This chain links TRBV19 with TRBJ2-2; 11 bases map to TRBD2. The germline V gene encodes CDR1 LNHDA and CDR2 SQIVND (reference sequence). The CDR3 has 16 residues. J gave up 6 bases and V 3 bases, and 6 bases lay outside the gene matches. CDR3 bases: TGTGCCAGTAGTATTCTAGCGGGAGGTTTCGCCGGGGAGCTGTTTTTT. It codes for CASSILAGGFAGELFF. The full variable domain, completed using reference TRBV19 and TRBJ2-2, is DGGITQSPKYLFRKEGQNVTLSCEQNLNHDAMYWYRQDPGQGLRLIYYSQIVNDFQKGDIAEGYSVSREKKESFPLTVTSAQKNPTAFYLCASSILAGGFAGELFFGEGSRLTVL.

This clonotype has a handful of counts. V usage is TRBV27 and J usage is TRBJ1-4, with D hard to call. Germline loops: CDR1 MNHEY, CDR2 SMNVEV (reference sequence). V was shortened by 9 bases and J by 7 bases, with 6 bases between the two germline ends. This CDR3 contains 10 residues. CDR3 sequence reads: CASRLEKLFF. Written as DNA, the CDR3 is TGTGCCAGTAGACTTGAAAAACTGTTTTTT.

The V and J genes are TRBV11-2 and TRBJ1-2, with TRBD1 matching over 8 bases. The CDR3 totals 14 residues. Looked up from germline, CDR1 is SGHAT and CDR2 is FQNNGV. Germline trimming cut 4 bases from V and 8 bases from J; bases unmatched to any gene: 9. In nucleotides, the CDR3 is TGTGCCAGCAGCTCACAGGGGGAGTCCAGCGGCTACACCTTC. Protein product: CASSSQGESSGYTF.

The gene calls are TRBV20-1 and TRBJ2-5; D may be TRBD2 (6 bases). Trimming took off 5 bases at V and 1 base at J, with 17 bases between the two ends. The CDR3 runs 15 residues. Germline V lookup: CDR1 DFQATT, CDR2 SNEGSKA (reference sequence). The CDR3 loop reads CSAYLGVAAQETQYF. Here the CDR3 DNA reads TGCAGTGCTTACCTCGGGGTAGCGGCCCAAGAGACCCAGTACTTC.

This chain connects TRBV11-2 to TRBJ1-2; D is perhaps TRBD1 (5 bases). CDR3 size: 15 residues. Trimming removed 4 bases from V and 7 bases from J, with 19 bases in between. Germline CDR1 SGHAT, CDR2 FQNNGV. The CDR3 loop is CASSSRRRGGRGYTF. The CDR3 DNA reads TGTGCCAGCAGCTCCCGGCGTCGCGGGGGTCGTGGCTACACCTTC.

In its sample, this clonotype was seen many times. CDR3: CSAGTGGGYTF. CDR3 nucleotides: TGCAGTGCCGGGACAGGGGGTGGCTACACCTTC. This chain links TRBV20-1 with TRBJ1-2; 11 bases fit TRBD1. Germline V gene lookup returns CDR1 DFQATT and CDR2 SNEGSKA (reference sequence). V trimming: 6 bases; J trimming: 7 bases; junction bases outside the gene matches: 1. This CDR3 region has 11 residues.

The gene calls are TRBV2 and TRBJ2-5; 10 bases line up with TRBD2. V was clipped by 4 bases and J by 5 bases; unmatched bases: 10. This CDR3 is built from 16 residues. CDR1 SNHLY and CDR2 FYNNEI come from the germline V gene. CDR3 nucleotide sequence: TGTGCCAGCAGTGCCTCCATACCGGGACTAGCGGAGACCCAGTACTTC. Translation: CASSASIPGLAETQYF.

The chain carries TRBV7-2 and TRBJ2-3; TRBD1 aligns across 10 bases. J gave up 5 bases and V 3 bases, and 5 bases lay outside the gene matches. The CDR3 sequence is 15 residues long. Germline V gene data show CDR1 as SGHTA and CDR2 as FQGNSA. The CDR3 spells CASSFDRGPKDTQYF. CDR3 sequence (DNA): TGTGCCAGCAGCTTCGACAGGGGGCCCAAAGATACGCAGTATTTT. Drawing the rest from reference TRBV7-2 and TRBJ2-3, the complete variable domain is GAGVSQSPSNKVTEKGKDVELRCDPISGHTALYWYRQSLGQGLEFLIYFQGNSAPDKSGLPSDRFSAERTGGSVSTLTIQRTQQEDSAVYLCASSFDRGPKDTQYFGPGTRLTVL.